The next 26 T cell receptor beta chains were all read from a single sample in a study of early T cells in non-severe SARS-CoV-2 infection. TCRdb used MiXCR to reprocess the 5' RACE reads, holding one entry per CDR3 protein. The sample contains 53,000 or so distinct CDR3 sequences, around a tenth of which appear only once. Sample: whole blood. The receptors were gathered from an adult who was a healthcare worker with PCR-confirmed SARS-CoV-2 infection or an uninfected control (not recorded which).

This clonotype has only a few counts. The chain employs TRBV30 and TRBJ2-1; maybe TRBD1 (5 bases). The CDR3 is made up of 11 amino acids. V lost 3 bases, J lost 6 bases, and 6 bases lay in between. Germline V gives CDR1 GTSNPN, CDR2 SVGIG (reference sequence). CDR3 sequence: CAWSDSNEQFF. The CDR3, as DNA: TGTGCCTGGAGCGACAGCAATGAGCAGTTCTTC.

At least ten counts were recorded for this clonotype. The chain is built from TRBV11-2 and TRBJ1-1; TRBD1 might be the D (5 bases). Deletions cut 0 bases from V and 4 bases from J, with 12 bases between. Germline V CDR1 and CDR2: SGHAT, FQNNGV. The CDR3 spans 15 residues. CDR3 protein: CASSLELGASTEAFF. The DNA for the CDR3 is TGTGCCAGCAGCTTAGAACTAGGGGCGAGCACTGAAGCTTTCTTT.

On this clonotype itself: One end of the junction is discordant with germline, which a read error may explain. The genes are TRBV6-1 and TRBJ2-7; 7 positions agree with TRBD1. The V gene's germline CDR1 is MNHNS and CDR2 SASEGT. The CDR3 runs to 12 residues. Here the CDR3 reads CASSEAATGDLF. In nucleotides, the CDR3 is TGTGCCAGCAGTGAAGCGGCTACAGGGGACCTCTTC.

In its sample, this clonotype was seen a few times. V and J are TRBV29-1 and TRBJ1-2; no firm D call. This CDR3 has 12 residues. V shed 1 base and J shed 5 bases, with 8 bases lying between them. The germline CDR1 and CDR2 sequences are SQVTM and ANQGSEA. CDR3 sequence (DNA): TGCAGCGTTGAAGGATCGGAATATGGCTACACCTTC. It encodes CSVEGSEYGYTF.

This clonotype was seen more than once but under ten times. This chain links TRBV6-1 with TRBJ1-2; D gene ambiguous. Trimming cost V 7 bases and J 1 base, with 13 bases left between them. CDR3 length: 14 residues. The germline V gene encodes CDR1 MNHNS and CDR2 SASEGT. The CDR3 coding sequence is TGTGCCAGCATAATCCAAGGGCTTAACTATGGCTACACCTTC. It translates to CASIIQGLNYGYTF.

This clonotype appeared many times. The gene calls are TRBV11-2 and TRBJ2-3; a weak D match, TRBD2 (6 bases). The germline V gene has CDR1 SGHAT and CDR2 FQNNGV. V was trimmed by 0 bases and J by 0 bases, leaving 10 bases between them. The CDR3 extends over 16 amino acids. This CDR3 is CASSLEGGASTDTQYF. The CDR3, as DNA: TGTGCCAGCAGCTTAGAGGGAGGAGCTAGCACAGATACGCAGTATTTT.

This clonotype showed up just a few times. The chain uses TRBV25-1 and TRBJ2-6; a possible D gene is TRBD1 (6 bases). Germline V lookup: CDR1 MGHDK, CDR2 SYGVNS. This CDR3 comprises 15 residues. The V gene lost 5 bases and the J gene lost 4 bases, with 12 bases spanning the gap. The CDR3 sequence: CASSQQGTGANVLTF. As DNA, the CDR3 is TGTGCCAGCAGTCAACAGGGAACGGGGGCCAACGTCCTGACTTTC.

This sequence joins TRBV6-2 or TRBV6-3 and TRBJ2-1, with D perhaps TRBD1 (5 bases). Trimming pared 7 bases from V and 3 bases from J, leaving 13 bases between. Germline assignment: CDR1 MNHEY and CDR2 SVGEGT. This CDR3 spans 14 amino acids. CDR3 amino acids: CASNDRGFYNEQFF. As DNA, the CDR3 is TGTGCCAGCAACGACAGAGGTTTCTACAATGAGCAGTTCTTC.

Many counts were recorded for this clonotype. CDR3 amino acids: CASSLGAASSYEQYF. Written as DNA, the CDR3 is TGTGCCAGCAGTTTAGGGGCGGCTAGCTCCTACGAGCAGTACTTC. The gene calls are TRBV28 and TRBJ2-7; maybe TRBD1 (5 bases). The V end was cut by 2 bases, the J end by 0 bases, with 11 bases between. CDR3 length: 15 amino acids. CDR1 and CDR2 (germline): MDHEN, SYDVKM.

In its sample, this clonotype was seen many times. The chain joins TRBV9 to TRBJ1-2; D is possibly TRBD1 (5 bases). CDR3 length: 12 amino acids. Germline CDR1 is SGDLS and CDR2 is YYNGEE. The V end lost 2 bases, the J end lost 3 bases, and 5 bases lay between the germline ends. The CDR3 here is CASSVTDYGYTF. As DNA, the CDR3 is TGTGCCAGCAGCGTGACAGACTATGGCTACACCTTC.

This clonotype was seen repeatedly, ten times or more. The chain joins TRBV18 to TRBJ1-2, with 7 nucleotides matching TRBD1. There are 17 residues in the CDR3. Losses at the gene ends were 1 base for V and 6 bases for J; bases not matched to a gene: 14. Germline CDR1 and CDR2: KGHSH and LQKENI. CDR3 DNA sequence: TGTGCCAGCTCACCACTCGACAGGGAAAGCTTCATCGATGGCTACACCTTC. Its translation: CASSPLDRESFIDGYTF.

The J gene is TRBJ1-6, the V gene TRBV20-1; possible D gene TRBD1, 6 bases. The germline V gene encodes CDR1 DFQATT and CDR2 SNEGSKA (reference sequence). The V end was cut by 6 bases, the J end by 8 bases, with 23 bases between. The CDR3 sequence is 16 residues long. The CDR3 region has the DNA TGCAGTGCAGGAGAGGACAGACCGAATGCGGATTCACCCCTCCACTTT. It yields the protein CSAGEDRPNADSPLHF.

Only a few counts were recorded for this clonotype. The chain has TRBV28 and TRBJ2-5; the match to TRBD1 covers 8 bases. The CDR3 extends over 20 amino acids. Germline CDR1 MDHEN, CDR2 SYDVKM. The ends lost 2 bases at V and 2 bases at J; junction bases unmatched: 19. The CDR3 nucleotides are TGTGCCAGCAGTTTACTTTCCAGGGGGCCTTCCGCTAGTCGGCAAGAGACCCAGTACTTC. Residues: CASSLLSRGPSASRQETQYF.

The V and J genes are TRBV4-2 and TRBJ2-7; D is possibly TRBD1 (5 bases). The CDR3 has 15 residues. Germline V gene data show CDR1 as LGHNA and CDR2 as YNFKEQ. The V end was cut by 1 base, the J end by 2 bases, with 12 bases between. The CDR3 protein is CASSQVRAETYEQYF. In DNA, the CDR3 is TGTGCCAGCAGCCAAGTCAGGGCGGAAACCTACGAGCAGTACTTC.

This clonotype occurred many times. V usage is TRBV28 and J usage is TRBJ2-3; TRBD1 agrees at 9 bases. Germline loops: CDR1 MDHEN, CDR2 SYDVKM. This CDR3 is 13 amino acids long. Losses at the gene ends were 7 bases for V and 5 bases for J; bases not matched to a gene: 4. The CDR3 loop reads CASKDRGGDTQYF. The CDR3 DNA follows: TGTGCCAGCAAGGACAGGGGAGGAGATACGCAGTATTTT.

The chain has TRBV2 and TRBJ2-4; TRBD2 matches at 15 bases. The CDR3 is made up of 14 amino acids. The V gene's germline CDR1 is SNHLY and CDR2 FYNNEI. V dropped 6 bases and J dropped 9; count of bases not matched to a gene: 3. The DNA for the CDR3 is TGTGCCAGCAGGGAGGGACTAGCGGGAGGCATTCAGTACTTC. Its translation: CASREGLAGGIQYF.

The V call is TRBV5-1, the J call TRBJ2-3; D is unclear. In germline, CDR1 is SGHRS, CDR2 YFSETQ. V shed 0 bases and J shed 3 bases, with 8 bases lying between them. This CDR3 spans 14 amino acids. The CDR3, as DNA: TGCGCCAGCAGCTTGGTCCAGCCGACAGATACGCAGTATTTT. It encodes CASSLVQPTDTQYF.

By proportion, this clonotype is medium-sized. The chain has TRBV10-3 and TRBJ1-5, with 7 bases matching TRBD1. The CDR3 contains 15 residues. CDR1 and CDR2 (germline): ENHRY, SYGVKD. With 3 bases clipped from V and 4 bases from J, the junction kept 6 bases outside the gene matches. The CDR3 spells CAISERQGSNQPQHF. In DNA, the CDR3 is TGTGCCATCAGTGAACGACAGGGCTCAAATCAGCCCCAGCATTTT.

This sequence joins TRBV27 and TRBJ2-7; perhaps TRBD1 as D (5 bases). Per the germline V gene, CDR1 is MNHEY and CDR2 is SMNVEV (reference sequence). Between the trimmed V and J ends, which lost 2 bases and 2 bases, there was a span of 10 bases. This CDR3 is built from 14 residues. DNA for the CDR3: TGTGCCAGCAGTTTAGGACCGGACACCTACGAGCAGTACTTC. Translating gives CASSLGPDTYEQYF.

This clonotype has a handful of counts. The rearrangement links TRBV3-1 to TRBJ1-5; D is unclear. V lost 4 bases to trimming and J lost 0 bases, with 4 bases between them. This CDR3 comprises 13 residues. Germline assignment: CDR1 LGHDT and CDR2 YNNKEL (reference sequence). The CDR3 nucleotides are TGTGCCAGCAGCCTTACTAGCAATCAGCCCCAGCATTTT. Protein: CASSLTSNQPQHF.

V and J are TRBV7-2 and TRBJ2-2, with D possibly being TRBD2 (5 bases). This CDR3 spans 15 amino acids. V lost 1 base, J lost 4 bases, and 10 bases lay in between. CDR1 is SGHTA and CDR2 is FQGNSA in the germline V gene. CDR3 bases: TGTGCCAGCAGCTTAGATGGGAGAGGCACCGGGGAGCTGTTTTTT. Amino acid sequence: CASSLDGRGTGELFF.

The chain uses TRBV6-5 and TRBJ1-1, with TRBD1 as a possible D gene (5 bases). The CDR3 is made up of 15 amino acids. V was trimmed by 8 bases and J by 3 bases, leaving 19 bases between them. Germline-derived CDR1 and CDR2 are MNHEY and SVGAGI. In nucleotides, the CDR3 is TGTGCCAGCGGGGCCTTAAGGACGACGTACACTGAAGCTTTCTTT. Its translation: CASGALRTTYTEAFF.

This sequence joins TRBV5-1 and TRBJ2-1, with 8 bases aligning to TRBD2. The CDR3 extends over 16 amino acids. The V segment lost 0 bases and the J segment 7 bases; nucleotides outside the gene matches: 9. Germline loops: CDR1 SGHRS, CDR2 YFSETQ. In DNA, the CDR3 is TGCGCCAGCAGCTTGGTGGGGAGCGGGAGTAAAAATGAGCAGTTCTTC. Encoded protein: CASSLVGSGSKNEQFF. The whole variable domain, remainder taken from reference TRBV5-1 and TRBJ2-1, is KAGVTQTPRYLIKTRGQQVTLSCSPISGHRSVSWYQQTPGQGLQFLFEYFSETQRNKGNFPGRFSGRQFSNSRSEMNVSTLELGDSALYLCASSLVGSGSKNEQFFGPGTRLTVL.

The sample holds a few counts of this clonotype. The rearrangement joins TRBV10-3 to TRBJ2-3; D is possibly TRBD1 or TRBD2 (6 bases each). Trimming cost V 0 bases and J 2 bases, with 15 bases left between them. This CDR3 has 17 residues. Germline CDR1 reads ENHRY; CDR2 reads SYGVKD. The CDR3 bases are TGTGCCATCAGTGAGTCCGGGGGCGGAGGGACCACAGATACGCAGTATTTT. Encoded protein: CAISESGGGGTTDTQYF.

This clonotype appeared many times. The chain couples TRBV7-9 to TRBJ1-1; maybe TRBD1 (5 bases). The CDR3 sequence is 14 residues long. The ends were cut back, 5 bases at V and 5 bases at J, with 15 bases in the middle. Germline CDR1 and CDR2: SEHNR and FQNEAQ (reference sequence). CDR3 in DNA: TGTGCCAGCAGCACCGAAGTGGGGGGTACTGAAGCTTTCTTT. Translated, it gives CASSTEVGGTEAFF.

The chain is built from TRBV11-2 and TRBJ2-1; D is undetermined. The CDR3 contains 16 residues. Trimming pared 0 bases from V and 2 bases from J, leaving 11 bases between. The germline gives CDR1 SGHAT, CDR2 FQNNGV. The CDR3 coding sequence is TGTGCCAGCAGCTTAGACCCCGACCGCCCCTACAATGAGCAGTTCTTC. It translates to CASSLDPDRPYNEQFF.